Listed below are T cell receptor beta chains from one sample, sequenced in a study of control samples from healthy donors and cancer patients. Some clones are missing from TCRdb's copy, which holds only in-frame ones; the method was immunoSEQ multiplex PCR. The sample lists roughly 150,000 clones; around nine tenths were seen once. Sequenced sample: blood. These receptors were collected from a man aged 18 to 29 in good health. CDR3s include the opening cysteine and the closing phenylalanine or tryptophan. A D gene is named only where the DNA matches it firmly. For some rows the clone size is stated as once, few or many, or as a class when expanded; others skip it.

CDR3: CASSSGQGENTEAFF; DNA: TGTGCCAGCAGCTCAGGACAGGGAGAGAACACTGAAGCTTTCTTT; V: TRBV7-8; size: .; J: TRBJ1-1; D: TRBD1
CDR3: CASSLYSGGNGDTQYF; DNA: TGTGCCAGCAGCTTATATAGCGGTGGGAACGGAGATACGCAGTATTTT; V: TRBV7-8; size: .; J: TRBJ2-3; D: .
CDR3: CASNGPAIEEKLFF; DNA: TGTGCCAGCAACGGTCCGGCGATCGAGGAAAAACTGTTTTTT; V: TRBV2; size: .; J: TRBJ1-4; D: .
CDR3: CASSARDRGQGEQFF; DNA: TGTGCCAGCTCAGCCCGGGACAGGGGGCAAGGTGAGCAGTTCTTC; V: TRBV18; size: .; J: TRBJ2-1; D: TRBD1
CDR3: CASTTARGILAKNIQYF; DNA: TGTGCCAGCACCACGGCGCGGGGAATCCTAGCCAAAAACATTCAGTACTTC; V: TRBV28; size: .; J: TRBJ2-4; D: .
CDR3: CASSHRPGTGNYGYTF; DNA: TGTGCCAGCAGCCACCGTCCCGGGACAGGAAACTATGGCTACACCTTC; V: TRBV5-6; size: .; J: TRBJ1-2; D: TRBD1
CDR3: CASSPGGGNSPLHF; DNA: TGTGCCAGCAGCCCCGGGGGGGGTAATTCACCCCTCCACTTT; V: TRBV27; size: .; J: TRBJ1-6; D: .
CDR3: CASSLGTQETQYF; DNA: TGTGCCAGCAGTTTAGGGACACAAGAGACCCAGTACTTC; V: TRBV12-3/TRBV12-4; size: once; J: TRBJ2-5; D: .
CDR3: CASSVYTGTEPEAFF; DNA: TGTGCCAGCAGCGTATACACCGGGACAGAGCCCGAAGCTTTCTTT; V: TRBV5-5; size: once; J: TRBJ1-1; D: TRBD1
CDR3: CSASSVRTGTELNQPQHF; DNA: TGCAGTGCTAGTTCGGTTCGTACCGGGACAGAACTCAATCAGCCCCAGCATTTT; V: TRBV20-1; size: .; J: TRBJ1-5; D: TRBD1
CDR3: CASSYGLAGGSNTDTQYF; DNA: TGTGCCAGCAGCTACGGACTAGCGGGGGGCTCTAACACAGATACGCAGTATTTT; V: TRBV11-2; size: .; J: TRBJ2-3; D: TRBD2
CDR3: CSVRRQTQYF; DNA: TGCAGCGTAAGAAGGCAGACCCAGTACTTC; V: TRBV29-1; size: .; J: TRBJ2-5; D: .
CDR3: CASSSNTGDRTGELFF; DNA: TGTGCCAGCAGTTCTAACACAGGGGATCGCACCGGGGAGCTGTTTTTT; V: TRBV6-5; size: once; J: TRBJ2-2; D: TRBD1
CDR3: CASSLGDLGQYF; DNA: TGTGCCAGCAGCTTGGGAGATCTAGGGCAGTACTTC; V: TRBV7-9; size: once; J: TRBJ2-7; D: .
CDR3: CASSPLDRGGTEAFF; DNA: TGTGCCAGCTCACCACTTGACAGGGGAGGCACTGAAGCTTTCTTT; V: TRBV18; size: .; J: TRBJ1-1; D: TRBD1